This T cell receptor (beta chain) comes out of a study of cytomegalovirus exposure and HLA in healthy donors. Study observations and caveats: TCR beta chains numbering approximately 150 were designated cytomegalovirus-associated. Per published reports, the classifier diagnosed cytomegalovirus status with high specificity and sensitivity.

As for this clone: Its cognate antigen is unknown.

Both 60 Vbeta primers and 13 Jbeta primers went into the PCR. Generated by immunoSEQ multiplex PCR, the TCRdb table keeps only in-frame clones and is missing some. The profile shows about 160,000 clones, about 70% of them singletons. The clonotype was recovered from a woman younger than 35 in good health and CMV-seropositive. The sample was PBMCs.

CDR3 bases: TGTGCCAGCAGCTCCGGAGGGACCTACGAGCAGTACTTC. Its protein is CASSSGGTYEQYF. V is TRBV27 and J is TRBJ2-7; D is perhaps TRBD2 (6 bases). Trimming took 6 bases from V and 2 from J, leaving 11 bases between them. CDR3 length: 13 residues. The germline CDR1 and CDR2 sequences are MNHEY and SMNVEV (reference sequence).